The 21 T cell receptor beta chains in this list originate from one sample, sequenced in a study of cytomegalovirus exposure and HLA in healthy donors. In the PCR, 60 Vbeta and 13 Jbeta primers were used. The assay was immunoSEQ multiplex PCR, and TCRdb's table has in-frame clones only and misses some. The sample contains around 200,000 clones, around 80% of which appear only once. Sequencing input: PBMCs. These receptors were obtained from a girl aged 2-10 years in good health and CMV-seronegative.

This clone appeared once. This chain's CDR3 is CASSRDRSYEQYF. For the CDR3, the DNA is TGTGCCAGCAGTCGGGACAGGTCCTACGAGCAGTACTTC. The chain joins TRBV2 to TRBJ2-7; 8 positions agree with TRBD1. Losses at the gene ends were 5 bases for V and 1 base for J; bases not matched to a gene: 1. Germline loops: CDR1 SNHLY, CDR2 FYNNEI. The CDR3 is made up of 13 amino acids.

This CDR3 is CASRQSQGGSEQYF. In DNA, the CDR3 is TGTGCCAGCAGGCAATCACAGGGGGGCTCCGAGCAGTACTTC. The J gene is TRBJ2-7, the V gene TRBV2; 8 nucleotides agree with TRBD1. The germline V gene encodes CDR1 SNHLY and CDR2 FYNNEI. CDR3 size: 14 residues. V lost 6 bases and J lost 6; bases outside the gene matches: 10.

CDR3 protein: CAWSYGAGVGDEQFF. CDR3 nucleotides: TGTGCCTGGAGTTATGGGGCGGGAGTAGGAGATGAGCAGTTCTTC. This chain connects TRBV30 to TRBJ2-1; 7 nucleotides agree with TRBD2. The length of the CDR3 is 15 residues. V trimming: 2 bases; J trimming: 8 bases; junction bases outside the gene matches: 12. Per the germline V gene, CDR1 is GTSNPN and CDR2 is SVGIG (reference sequence).

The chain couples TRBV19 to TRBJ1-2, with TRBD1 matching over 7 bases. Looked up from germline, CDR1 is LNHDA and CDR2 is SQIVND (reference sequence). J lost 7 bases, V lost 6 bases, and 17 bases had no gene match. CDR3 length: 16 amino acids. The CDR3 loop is CASSGQDFAFSGGYTF. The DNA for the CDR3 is TGTGCCAGTAGCGGACAGGATTTCGCCTTTTCTGGTGGCTACACCTTC.

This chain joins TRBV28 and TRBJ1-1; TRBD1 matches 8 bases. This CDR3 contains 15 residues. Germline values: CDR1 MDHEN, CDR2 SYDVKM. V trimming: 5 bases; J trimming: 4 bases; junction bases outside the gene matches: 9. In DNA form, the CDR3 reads TGTGCCAGCAGTACCTCGGCAGGGGGCATCACTGAAGCTTTCTTT. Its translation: CASSTSAGGITEAFF.

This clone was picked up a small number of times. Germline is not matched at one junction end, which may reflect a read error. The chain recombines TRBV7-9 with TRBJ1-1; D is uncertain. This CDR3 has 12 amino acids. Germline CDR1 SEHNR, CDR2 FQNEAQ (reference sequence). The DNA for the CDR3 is TGTTCCAGCAGCTCCCAGGTGACTGAAGCTTTCTTT. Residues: CSSSSQVTEAFF.

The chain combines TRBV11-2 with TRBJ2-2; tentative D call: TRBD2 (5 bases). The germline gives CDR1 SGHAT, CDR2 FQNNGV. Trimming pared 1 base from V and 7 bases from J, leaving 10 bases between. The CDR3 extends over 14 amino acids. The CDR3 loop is CASSLGERVGELFF. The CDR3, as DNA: TGTGCCAGCAGCTTAGGGGAGAGGGTCGGGGAGCTGTTTTTT.

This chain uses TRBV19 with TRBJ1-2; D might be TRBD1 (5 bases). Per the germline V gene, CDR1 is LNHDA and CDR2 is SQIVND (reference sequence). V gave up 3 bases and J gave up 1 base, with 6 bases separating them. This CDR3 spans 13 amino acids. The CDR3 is CASSIQGNYGYTF. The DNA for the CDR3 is TGTGCCAGTAGTATCCAGGGTAACTATGGCTACACCTTC.

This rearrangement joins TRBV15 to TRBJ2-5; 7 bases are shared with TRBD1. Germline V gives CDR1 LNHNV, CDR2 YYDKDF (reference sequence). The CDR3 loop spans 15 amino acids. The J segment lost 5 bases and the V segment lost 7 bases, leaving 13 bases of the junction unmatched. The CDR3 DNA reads TGTGCCACCAAGTCTTGGGGACAGTTCATGGAGACCCAGTACTTC. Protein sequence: CATKSWGQFMETQYF.

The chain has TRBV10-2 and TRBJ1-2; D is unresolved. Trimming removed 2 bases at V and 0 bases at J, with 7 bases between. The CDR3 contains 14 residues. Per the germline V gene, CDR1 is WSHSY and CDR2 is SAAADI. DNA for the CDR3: TGCGCCAGCAGTGAGAGAGAGGCTAACTATGGCTACACCTTC. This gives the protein CASSEREANYGYTF.

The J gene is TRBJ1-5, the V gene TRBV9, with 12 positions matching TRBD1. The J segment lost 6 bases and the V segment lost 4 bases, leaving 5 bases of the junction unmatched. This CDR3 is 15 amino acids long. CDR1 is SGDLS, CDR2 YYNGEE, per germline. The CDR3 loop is CASSWDRGRSQPQHF. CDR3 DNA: TGTGCCAGCAGCTGGGACAGGGGGCGTTCTCAGCCCCAGCATTTT. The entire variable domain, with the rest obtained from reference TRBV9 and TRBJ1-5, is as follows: DSGVTQTPKHLITATGQRVTLRCSPRSGDLSVYWYQQSLDQGLQFLIQYYNGEERAKGNILERFSAQQFPDLHSELNLSSLELGDSALYFCASSWDRGRSQPQHFGDGTRLSIL.

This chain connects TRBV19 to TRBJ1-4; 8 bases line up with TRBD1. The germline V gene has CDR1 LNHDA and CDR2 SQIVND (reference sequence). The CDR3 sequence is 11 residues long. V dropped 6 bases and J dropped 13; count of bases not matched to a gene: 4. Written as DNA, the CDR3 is TGTGCCAGTAGCGCCAGGGGGCGACTGTTTTTT. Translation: CASSARGRLFF.

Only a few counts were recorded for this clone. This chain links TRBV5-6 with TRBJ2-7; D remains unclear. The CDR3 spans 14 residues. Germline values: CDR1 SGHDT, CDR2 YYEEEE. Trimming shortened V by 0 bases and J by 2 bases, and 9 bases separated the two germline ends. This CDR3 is CASSLAGNTYEQYF. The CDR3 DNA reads TGTGCCAGCAGCTTGGCAGGTAATACCTACGAGCAGTACTTC.

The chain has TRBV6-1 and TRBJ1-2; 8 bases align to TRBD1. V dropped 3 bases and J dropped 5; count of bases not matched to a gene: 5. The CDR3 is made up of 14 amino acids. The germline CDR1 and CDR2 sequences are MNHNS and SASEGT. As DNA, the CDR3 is TGTGCCAGCAGTGACAGGACAGGGAGTTATGGCTACACCTTC. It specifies CASSDRTGSYGYTF.

The CDR3 is CASSAGQGADTQYF. The CDR3 DNA follows: TGTGCCAGCAGCGCCGGACAGGGTGCAGATACGCAGTATTTT. The chain employs TRBV5-4 and TRBJ2-3; TRBD1 matches 8 bases. The CDR3 is 14 residues long. The germline V gene has CDR1 SGHNT and CDR2 YYREEE (reference sequence). V dropped 4 bases and J dropped 4; count of bases not matched to a gene: 5. Together with reference TRBV5-4 and TRBJ2-3, the CDR3 gives the full variable domain: ETGVTQSPTHLIKTRGQQVTLRCSSQSGHNTVSWYQQALGQGPQFIFQYYREEENGRGNFPPRFSGLQFPNYSSELNVNALELDDSALYLCASSAGQGADTQYFGPGTRLTVL.

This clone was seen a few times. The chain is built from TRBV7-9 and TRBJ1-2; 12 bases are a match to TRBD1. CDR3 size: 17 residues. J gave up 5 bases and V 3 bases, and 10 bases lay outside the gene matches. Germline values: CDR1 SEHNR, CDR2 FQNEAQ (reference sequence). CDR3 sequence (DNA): TGTGCCAGCAGCTTCCCGGGACAGGGGGCAGATTCTTATGGCTACACCTTC. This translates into CASSFPGQGADSYGYTF. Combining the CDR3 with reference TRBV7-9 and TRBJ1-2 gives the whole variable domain DTGVSQNPRHKITKRGQNVTFRCDPISEHNRLYWYRQTLGQGPEFLTYFQNEAQLEKSRLLSDRFSAERPKGSFSTLEIQRTEQGDSAMYLCASSFPGQGADSYGYTFGSGTRLTVV.

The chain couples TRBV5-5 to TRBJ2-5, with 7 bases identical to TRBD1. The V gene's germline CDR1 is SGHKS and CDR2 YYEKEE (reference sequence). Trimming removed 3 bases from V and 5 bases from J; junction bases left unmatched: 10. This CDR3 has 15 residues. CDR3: CASSSSGTAMETQYF. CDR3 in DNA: TGTGCCAGCAGCTCCTCCGGGACAGCAATGGAGACCCAGTACTTC.

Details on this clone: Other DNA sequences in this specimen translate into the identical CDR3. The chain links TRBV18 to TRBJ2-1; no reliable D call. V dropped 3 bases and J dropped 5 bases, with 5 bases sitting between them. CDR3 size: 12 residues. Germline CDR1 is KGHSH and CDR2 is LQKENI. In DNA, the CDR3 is TGTGCCAGCTCACCCCCCAACAATGAGCAGTTCTTC. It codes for CASSPPNNEQFF.

DNA of the CDR3: TGTGCCAGTAGTATGGCACTACAGGGCCGGGTGGATACGCAGTATTTT. It translates to CASSMALQGRVDTQYF. The chain recombines TRBV19 with TRBJ2-3, with D possibly being TRBD1 (6 bases). The CDR3 loop spans 16 amino acids. The germline V gene encodes CDR1 LNHDA and CDR2 SQIVND (reference sequence). The V and J ends lost 3 bases and 6 bases respectively, with 19 bases between them.

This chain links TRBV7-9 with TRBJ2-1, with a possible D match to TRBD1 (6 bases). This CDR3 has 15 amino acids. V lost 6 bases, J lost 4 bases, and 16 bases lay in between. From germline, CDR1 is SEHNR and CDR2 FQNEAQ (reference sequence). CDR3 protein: CASRSGTPSYNEQFF. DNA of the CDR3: TGTGCCAGCAGATCCGGGACACCTTCTTACAATGAGCAGTTCTTC.

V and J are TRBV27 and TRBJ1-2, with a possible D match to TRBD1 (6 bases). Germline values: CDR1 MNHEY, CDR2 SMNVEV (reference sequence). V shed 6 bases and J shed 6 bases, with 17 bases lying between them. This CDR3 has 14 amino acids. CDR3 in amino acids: CASSPRGGGNGYTF. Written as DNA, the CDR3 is TGTGCCAGCAGCCCCCGGGGGGGCGGGAATGGCTACACCTTC.